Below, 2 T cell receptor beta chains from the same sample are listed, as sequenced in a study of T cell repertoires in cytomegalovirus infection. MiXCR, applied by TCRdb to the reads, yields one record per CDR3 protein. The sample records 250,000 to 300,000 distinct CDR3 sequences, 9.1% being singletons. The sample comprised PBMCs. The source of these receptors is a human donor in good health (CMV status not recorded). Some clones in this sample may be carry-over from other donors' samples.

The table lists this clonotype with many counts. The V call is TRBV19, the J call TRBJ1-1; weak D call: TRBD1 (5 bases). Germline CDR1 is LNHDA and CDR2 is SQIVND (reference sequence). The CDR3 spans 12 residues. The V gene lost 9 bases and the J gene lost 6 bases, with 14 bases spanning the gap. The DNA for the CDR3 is TGTGCCAGCCAACCCGGGGGTTCTGAAGCTTTCTTT. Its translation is CASQPGGSEAFF. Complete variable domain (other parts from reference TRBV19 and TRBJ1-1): DGGITQSPKYLFRKEGQNVTLSCEQNLNHDAMYWYRQDPGQGLRLIYYSQIVNDFQKGDIAEGYSVSREKKESFPLTVTSAQKNPTAFYLCASQPGGSEAFFGQGTRLTVV.

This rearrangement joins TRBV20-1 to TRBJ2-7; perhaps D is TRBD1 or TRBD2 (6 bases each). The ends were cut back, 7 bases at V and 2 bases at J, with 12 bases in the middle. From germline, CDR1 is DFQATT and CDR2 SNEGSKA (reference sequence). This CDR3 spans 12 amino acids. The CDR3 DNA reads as TGCAGTGTCGGGGGCTCCACCTACGAGCAGTACTTC. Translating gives CSVGGSTYEQYF.